A few counts support the clone carrying this TCR beta chain. Libraries were prepared by immunoSEQ multiplex PCR; TCRdb keeps only in-frame clonotypes and omits some of them. Of some 330,000 clones listed, around nine tenths were seen once; the top ten hold about 5%. Per germline, CDR1 MNHEY and CDR2 SMNVEV (reference sequence). The V end lost 2 bases, the J end lost 6 bases, and 16 bases lay between the germline ends. CDR3 length: 15 residues. The sample is drawn from a study of blood T cell repertoires in COVID-19. Study context: Samples taken during acute and convalescent COVID-19 were collected in the United States, Italy and Spain.

The J gene is TRBJ1-1, the V gene TRBV27; TRBD1 is a possible D gene (6 bases). Sequenced input: PBMCs or T cells enriched from blood (not recorded which). The clonotype comes from a man aged 25 to 40 who had recovered from COVID-19. CDR3 sequence reads: CASSLISGGGAEAFF. DNA of the CDR3: TGTGCCAGCAGTTTAATTAGCGGGGGGGGCGCTGAAGCTTTCTTT.